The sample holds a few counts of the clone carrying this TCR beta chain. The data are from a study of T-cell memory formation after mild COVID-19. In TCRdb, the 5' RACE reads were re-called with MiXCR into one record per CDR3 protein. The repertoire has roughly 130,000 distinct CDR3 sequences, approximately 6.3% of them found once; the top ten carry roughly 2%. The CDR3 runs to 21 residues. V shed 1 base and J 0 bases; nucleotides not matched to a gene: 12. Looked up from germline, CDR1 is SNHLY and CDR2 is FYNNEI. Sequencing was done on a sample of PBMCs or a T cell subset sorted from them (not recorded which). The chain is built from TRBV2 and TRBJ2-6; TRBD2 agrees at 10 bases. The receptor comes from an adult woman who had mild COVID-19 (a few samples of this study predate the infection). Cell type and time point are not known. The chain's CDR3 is CASSEEINWASGSSGANVLTF. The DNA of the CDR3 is TGTGCCAGCAGTGAAGAAATTAATTGGGCTAGCGGGAGCTCTGGGGCCAACGTCCTGACTTTC.